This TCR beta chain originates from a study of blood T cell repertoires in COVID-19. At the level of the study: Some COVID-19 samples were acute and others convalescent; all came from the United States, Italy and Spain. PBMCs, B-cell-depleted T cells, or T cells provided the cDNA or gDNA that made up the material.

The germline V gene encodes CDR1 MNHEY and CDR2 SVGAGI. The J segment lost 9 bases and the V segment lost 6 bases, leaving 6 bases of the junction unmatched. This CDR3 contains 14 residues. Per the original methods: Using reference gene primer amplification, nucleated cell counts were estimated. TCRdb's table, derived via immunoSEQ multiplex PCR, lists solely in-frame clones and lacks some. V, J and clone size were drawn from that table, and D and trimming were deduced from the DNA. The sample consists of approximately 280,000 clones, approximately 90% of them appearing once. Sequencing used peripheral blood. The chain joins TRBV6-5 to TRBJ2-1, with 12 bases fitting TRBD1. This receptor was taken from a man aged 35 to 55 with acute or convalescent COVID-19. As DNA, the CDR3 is TGTGCCAGCAGACTGGGACAGGGGGCGCGTGAGCAGTTCTTC. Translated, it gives CASRLGQGAREQFF.